Listed below are T cell receptor beta chains from one sample, sequenced in a study of cytomegalovirus exposure and HLA in healthy donors. Some clones are missing from TCRdb's copy, which holds only in-frame ones; the method was immunoSEQ multiplex PCR. This table has under 200,000 clones, about 71% appearing once. The specimen was PBMCs. Receptor source: a woman between 35 and 50 years old in good health and CMV-seropositive. Both conserved end residues are trimmed from each CDR3. Each record gives: V gene, CDR3 protein.

v_call: TRBV4-1; cdr3_aa: ASSQLAGEITDTQY
v_call: TRBV9; cdr3_aa: ASSVDSGTGSLYGYT
v_call: TRBV9; cdr3_aa: ASSVGGQGATQY
v_call: TRBV10-3; cdr3_aa: AIRPGAAETQY
v_call: TRBV7-9; cdr3_aa: ASSPGTSDSDTQY
v_call: TRBV29-1; cdr3_aa: SVQTGVWEQY
v_call: TRBV19; cdr3_aa: ASSPPGYPKTEAF
v_call: TRBV5-6; cdr3_aa: ASSYRTGFSSGELF
v_call: TRBV14; cdr3_aa: ASSQDAGEAF
v_call: TRBV9; cdr3_aa: ASSVGGGYGNTIY
v_call: TRBV9; cdr3_aa: ASSVVGALMGTGELF
v_call: TRBV4-1; cdr3_aa: ASSQGPSGELF
v_call: TRBV4-1; cdr3_aa: ASSLTGLVTTNEKLF
v_call: TRBV4-3; cdr3_aa: ASSQDGRRVDEQF
v_call: TRBV6-1; cdr3_aa: ASSELGEGVNEQF
v_call: TRBV5-3; cdr3_aa: ARSLDRKHTEAF
v_call: TRBV5-6; cdr3_aa: ASSLMGGQATNEKLF